The 32 T cell receptor beta chains below were found in one sample sequenced in a study of identical twins. In TCRdb, the 5' RACE reads were re-called with MiXCR into one record per CDR3 protein. The table shows approximately 620,000 distinct CDR3 sequences, with under 9% occurring only once. The same data also went into a second study, on yellow fever vaccine responses in identical twins.

The sample taken for sequencing was PBMCs. The receptors come from a woman younger than 30 in good health.

This clonotype was recorded at least ten times. The rearrangement uses TRBV27 and TRBJ2-3, with a possible D match to TRBD1 (5 bases). Trimming cost V 6 bases and J 1 base, with 8 bases left between them. The CDR3 has 13 amino acids. CDR1 and CDR2 (germline): MNHEY, SMNVEV (reference sequence). For the CDR3, the DNA is TGTGCCAGCAGCAGGGCGGGCACAGATACGCAGTATTTT. Its translation: CASSRAGTDTQYF.

At least ten counts were recorded for this clonotype. The chain uses TRBV29-1 and TRBJ2-4, with D uncertain. V was cut by 3 bases and J by 3 bases, with 18 bases left in between. The CDR3 consists of 16 residues. Germline CDR1 SQVTM, CDR2 ANQGSEA. Here the CDR3 DNA reads TGCAGCGTTGAGCTCCTGGCTTCCGGAGTCAAAAACATTCAGTACTTC. Its translation is CSVELLASGVKNIQYF.

This clonotype was detected ten times or more. The chain uses TRBV7-2 and TRBJ2-7; 8 bases map to TRBD1. V lost 6 bases and J lost 0; bases outside the gene matches: 7. Germline V gene data show CDR1 as SGHTA and CDR2 as FQGNSA. This CDR3 spans 15 amino acids. The CDR3 sequence is CASRIGQGSSYEQYF. DNA of the CDR3: TGTGCCAGCAGGATAGGACAGGGCAGCTCCTACGAGCAGTACTTC.

This clonotype came up many times. A junction boundary mismatches the germline segment, possibly from a read error. J is TRBJ2-2 and V is TRBV4-3; 9 positions agree with TRBD2. This CDR3 is 16 amino acids long. Germline CDR1 and CDR2: LGHNA and YSLEER. The CDR3 loop is CASSRDLAGNSGELFF. The CDR3 DNA sequence: TGCGCCAGCAGCCGCGACCTAGCGGGGAACTCCGGGGAGCTGTTTTTT.

This clonotype has only a few counts. The chain carries TRBV5-8 and TRBJ2-1; unclear D gene. The CDR3 length is 15 residues. Germline V CDR1 and CDR2: SGHTS, YDEGEE. Trimming took 1 base from V and 5 from J, leaving 13 bases between them. CDR3 amino acids: CASSLRTITNNEQFF. DNA for the CDR3: TGTGCCAGCAGCTTGAGGACCATAACAAACAATGAGCAGTTCTTC. Drawing the rest from reference TRBV5-8 and TRBJ2-1, the complete variable domain is EAGVTQSPTHLIKTRGQQATLRCSPISGHTSVYWYQQALGLGLQFLLWYDEGEERNRGNFPPRFSGRQFPNYSSELNVNALELEDSALYLCASSLRTITNNEQFFGPGTRLTVL.

The chain links TRBV6-1 to TRBJ2-2; D might be TRBD1 (5 bases). Germline CDR1 reads MNHNS; CDR2 reads SASEGT. Trimming took off 9 bases at V and 2 bases at J, with 16 bases between the two ends. The CDR3 has 15 amino acids. DNA of the CDR3: TGTGCCAGTAATGACAGCCCTGGTAACACCGGGGAGCTGTTTTTT. It translates to CASNDSPGNTGELFF.

This clonotype has more than one count but fewer than ten. The V and J genes are TRBV29-1 and TRBJ2-7; TRBD1 matches 7 bases. Germline V gene sequence: CDR1 SQVTM, CDR2 ANQGSEA. With V trimmed by 6 bases and J by 0 bases, 8 bases remained unmatched. The CDR3 totals 14 residues. DNA for the CDR3: TGCAGCGTCGGCACAGGGGTACCCTCCTACGAGCAGTACTTC. As protein: CSVGTGVPSYEQYF.

Many counts were recorded for this clonotype. The chain couples TRBV11-2 to TRBJ2-5, with 10 bases identical to TRBD2. The V gene end was trimmed by 6 bases and the J gene end by 2 bases; junction bases not matched to a gene: 3. The germline CDR1 and CDR2 sequences are SGHAT and FQNNGV. The CDR3 consists of 14 residues. CDR3 sequence reads: CASSSAGGQETQYF. CDR3 nucleotides: TGTGCCAGCAGTTCAGCGGGGGGGCAAGAGACCCAGTACTTC. The variable domain in full, completed from reference TRBV11-2 and TRBJ2-5, reads EAGVAQSPRYKIIEKRQSVAFWCNPISGHATLYWYQQILGQGPKLLIQFQNNGVVDDSQLPKDRFSAERLKGVDSTLKIQPAKLEDSAVYLCASSSAGGQETQYFGPGTRLLVL.

This clonotype turned up a few times. The chain couples TRBV30 to TRBJ1-1; possibly TRBD1 for D (5 bases). Germline CDR1 GTSNPN, CDR2 SVGIG (reference sequence). Trimming stripped 2 bases from V and 1 base from J, with 11 bases between. This CDR3 is 14 amino acids long. CDR3 residues: CAWSTLTGNTEAFF. DNA for the CDR3: TGTGCCTGGAGTACACTTACAGGGAACACTGAAGCTTTCTTT.

This clonotype has more than one count but fewer than ten. The V and J genes are TRBV11-1 and TRBJ2-1; D unclear. CDR3 length: 18 residues. Germline V lookup: CDR1 SGHAT, CDR2 FQDESV (reference sequence). V gave up 0 bases and J gave up 5 bases, with 20 bases separating them. The CDR3 loop is CASSLARYGYQPDNEQFF. In nucleotides, the CDR3 is TGTGCCAGCAGCTTAGCCCGCTACGGATACCAGCCCGACAATGAGCAGTTCTTC.

This clonotype was seen a handful of times. V and J are TRBV29-1 and TRBJ1-1; D is unresolved. CDR3 length: 14 residues. The germline CDR1 and CDR2 sequences are SQVTM and ANQGSEA. Trimming cost V 4 bases and J 0 bases, with 12 bases left between them. CDR3 in DNA: TGCAGCGTTGCCCGCCACTCAATGAACACTGAAGCTTTCTTT. Protein: CSVARHSMNTEAFF.

This clonotype was counted ten times or more. The chain carries TRBV27 and TRBJ2-1, with 8 nucleotides matching TRBD2. The CDR3 length is 17 residues. CDR1 MNHEY and CDR2 SMNVEV come from the germline V gene (reference sequence). J lost 0 bases, V lost 2 bases, and 6 bases had no gene match. The CDR3 loop is CASSLGGGTSSYNEQFF. CDR3 sequence (DNA): TGTGCCAGCAGTTTAGGGGGGGGGACTAGCTCCTACAATGAGCAGTTCTTC.

The J gene is TRBJ2-7, the V gene TRBV7-9, with a tentative D call TRBD2 (5 bases). Germline CDR1 is SEHNR and CDR2 is FQNEAQ (reference sequence). With 3 bases removed from V and 2 bases from J, the gap between germline ends came to 11 bases. CDR3 length: 14 amino acids. The CDR3 loop reads CASSFEGHPYEQYF. The CDR3 DNA reads as TGTGCCAGCAGCTTCGAGGGCCACCCCTACGAGCAGTACTTC.

The V call is TRBV6-1, the J call TRBJ1-4; 7 nucleotides agree with TRBD1. The trim removed 6 bases at V and 6 bases at J, leaving 7 bases unmatched. The CDR3 contains 14 residues. The germline gives CDR1 MNHNS, CDR2 SASEGT. The CDR3 reads CASSRTGADEKLFF. For the CDR3, the DNA is TGTGCCAGCAGCCGAACAGGGGCGGATGAAAAACTGTTTTTT.

At least ten counts were recorded for this clonotype. CDR3: CSARDLLAGNEQFF. In DNA, the CDR3 is TGCAGTGCTAGGGACCTGCTAGCAGGCAATGAGCAGTTCTTC. The V call is TRBV20-1, the J call TRBJ2-1; D possibly corresponds to TRBD2 (5 bases). V was shortened by 3 bases and J by 6 bases, with 15 bases between the two germline ends. The V gene's germline CDR1 is DFQATT and CDR2 SNEGSKA (reference sequence). The CDR3 is 14 amino acids.

This clonotype was counted at least ten times. CDR3 in DNA: TGCAGTGTCGATTCAGGGGACTACCACTACGAGCAGTACTTC. It specifies CSVDSGDYHYEQYF. V gene TRBV20-1 combines with J gene TRBJ2-7, with D perhaps TRBD2 (7 bases). V lost 7 bases and J 3 bases, leaving 19 bases between the germline ends. This CDR3 has 14 amino acids. The V gene's germline CDR1 is DFQATT and CDR2 SNEGSKA (reference sequence).

The V gene is TRBV11-2, the J gene TRBJ2-5; TRBD1 matches at 9 bases. The CDR3 loop spans 15 amino acids. The germline V gene encodes CDR1 SGHAT and CDR2 FQNNGV. V shed 4 bases, J shed 4 bases, and the junction held 7 bases outside the gene matches. The CDR3 reads CASSSWTGAGETQYF. Written as DNA, the CDR3 is TGTGCCAGCAGCTCTTGGACAGGGGCGGGAGAGACCCAGTACTTC.

This clonotype was detected only a few times. The genes are TRBV6-1 and TRBJ2-1; a possible D gene is TRBD1 (6 bases). This CDR3 region has 18 residues. The germline gives CDR1 MNHNS, CDR2 SASEGT. Trimming pared 5 bases from V and 3 bases from J, leaving 23 bases between. CDR3 bases: TGTGCCAGCAGTACACCCCAACCCAGGGGTATCGACTACAATGAGCAGTTCTTC. Its translation is CASSTPQPRGIDYNEQFF.

This clonotype came up a few times. This rearrangement joins TRBV20-1 to TRBJ2-3; TRBD2 matches 11 bases. The CDR3 loop spans 16 amino acids. CDR1 DFQATT and CDR2 SNEGSKA come from the germline V gene (reference sequence). Trimming at V came to 5 bases and at J to 2 bases, leaving 9 bases not matched to a gene. The CDR3 DNA reads as TGCAGTGCTTCCCCCGGGACTAGCGGATTCACAGATACGCAGTATTTT. Translating gives CSASPGTSGFTDTQYF.

V gene TRBV19 combines with J gene TRBJ2-7; D is unclear. Germline CDR1 LNHDA, CDR2 SQIVND (reference sequence). Trimming left V 4 bases short and J 2 bases short, with 9 bases between. The CDR3 has 13 amino acids. This CDR3 is CASSTPPTYEQYF. The CDR3 coding sequence is TGTGCCAGTAGTACCCCACCCACCTACGAGCAGTACTTC.

The rearrangement uses TRBV18 and TRBJ1-2; D not resolved. V shed 1 base and J shed 5 bases, with 11 bases lying between them. This CDR3 contains 14 residues. CDR1 is KGHSH, CDR2 LQKENI, per germline. The CDR3 here is CASSPLDRLYGYTF. The CDR3 bases are TGTGCCAGCTCACCACTCGATCGTTTGTATGGCTACACCTTC.

This clonotype has more than one count but fewer than ten. CDR3 in amino acids: CASSRDRGRYTF. As DNA, the CDR3 is TGTGCCAGCAGCCGGGACAGGGGCCGCTACACCTTC. This chain joins TRBV7-9 and TRBJ1-2; 10 bases line up with TRBD1. The germline V gene has CDR1 SEHNR and CDR2 FQNEAQ (reference sequence). J was trimmed by 9 bases and V by 5 bases; bases with no gene match: 3. The CDR3 is made up of 12 amino acids.

This clonotype was seen a handful of times. V is TRBV2 and J is TRBJ2-5, with D perhaps TRBD1 (6 bases). Germline CDR1 SNHLY, CDR2 FYNNEI. Between the trimmed V and J ends, which lost 8 bases and 4 bases, there was a span of 17 bases. The CDR3 contains 14 residues. CDR3 loop: CASHLTGSRETQYF. The CDR3 nucleotides are TGTGCCAGCCACCTTACAGGGTCCCGAGAGACCCAGTACTTC.

The chain employs TRBV5-1 and TRBJ2-1; D is ambiguous. V was cut by 2 bases and J by 6 bases, with 15 bases left in between. Germline values: CDR1 SGHRS, CDR2 YFSETQ. The CDR3 extends over 15 amino acids. The CDR3 here is CASSLIKSSANEQFF. CDR3 nucleotide sequence: TGCGCCAGCAGCTTAATCAAATCCTCCGCCAATGAGCAGTTCTTC. Using reference TRBV5-1 and TRBJ2-1 for the parts outside the CDR3, the full variable domain is KAGVTQTPRYLIKTRGQQVTLSCSPISGHRSVSWYQQTPGQGLQFLFEYFSETQRNKGNFPGRFSGRQFSNSRSEMNVSTLELGDSALYLCASSLIKSSANEQFFGPGTRLTVL.

This clonotype was counted at least ten times. This sequence joins TRBV5-1 and TRBJ2-1; 8 bases fit TRBD2. The junction had 9 bases not matched to a gene; V was cut back by 4 bases and J by 0 bases. This CDR3 has 17 amino acids. Germline CDR1 and CDR2: SGHRS and YFSETQ. CDR3 sequence: CASSAGLAPSSYNEQFF. CDR3 sequence (DNA): TGCGCCAGCAGCGCAGGACTAGCTCCTAGCTCCTACAATGAGCAGTTCTTC.

This clonotype was seen only a few times. The gene calls are TRBV6-5 and TRBJ2-3, with D maybe TRBD2 (6 bases). Germline CDR1 MNHEY, CDR2 SVGAGI. Trimming cost V 3 bases and J 5 bases, with 12 bases left between them. The length of the CDR3 is 14 residues. CDR3: CASSYSHGGDTQYF. CDR3 in DNA: TGTGCCAGCAGTTATAGCCACGGGGGAGATACGCAGTATTTT.

This clonotype appeared a few times. The V and J genes are TRBV7-9 and TRBJ2-3; 11 bases agree with TRBD2. CDR1 and CDR2 from the germline V gene are SEHNR and FQNEAQ (reference sequence). After removal of 8 bases from V and 1 base from J, the junction contained 2 bases not matched to a gene. CDR3 length equals 14 residues. The CDR3 coding sequence is TGTGCCAGCGCACTAGCGGGGGGCACAGATACGCAGTATTTT. Translation: CASALAGGTDTQYF. Variable domain in full (rest from reference TRBV7-9 and TRBJ2-3): DTGVSQNPRHKITKRGQNVTFRCDPISEHNRLYWYRQTLGQGPEFLTYFQNEAQLEKSRLLSDRFSAERPKGSFSTLEIQRTEQGDSAMYLCASALAGGTDTQYFGPGTRLTVL.

This clonotype was counted between two and nine times. The V call is TRBV12-3 or TRBV12-4, the J call TRBJ2-3, with TRBD1 matching 7 bases. V was clipped by 3 bases and J by 2 bases; unmatched bases: 5. This CDR3 region has 15 residues. The CDR3: CASSFRDSDTDTQYF. CDR3 DNA: TGTGCCAGCAGTTTTCGGGACAGCGACACAGATACGCAGTATTTT.

This clonotype has more than one count but fewer than ten. The genes are TRBV28 and TRBJ1-5; 7 nucleotides align to TRBD1. The CDR3 has 18 amino acids. Germline CDR1 and CDR2: MDHEN and SYDVKM. J was trimmed by 1 base and V by 6 bases; bases with no gene match: 15. Written as DNA, the CDR3 is TGTGCCAGCAGCGTACCGTCAGCGAAACAGGGGAGCAATCAGCCCCAGCATTTT. Residues: CASSVPSAKQGSNQPQHF.

V usage is TRBV4-2 and J usage is TRBJ2-5; D remains ambiguous. The germline gives CDR1 LGHNA, CDR2 YNFKEQ. CDR3 length equals 14 residues. V was pared by 2 bases and J by 4 bases, with 11 bases between. CDR3 nucleotide sequence: TGTGCCAGCAGCCAAACAGCTGGAATAGAGACCCAGTACTTC. It specifies CASSQTAGIETQYF.

Only a few counts were recorded for this clonotype. CDR3 residues: CASAGQGDSPLHF. The CDR3 nucleotides read TGTGCCAGCGCGGGACAGGGTGATTCACCCCTCCACTTT. The gene calls are TRBV2 and TRBJ1-6; 9 nucleotides match TRBD1. The CDR3 covers 13 residues. The V gene's germline CDR1 is SNHLY and CDR2 FYNNEI. The J segment lost 8 bases and the V segment lost 8 bases, leaving 4 bases of the junction unmatched.

This clonotype was counted many times. This sequence joins TRBV29-1 and TRBJ2-7, with D tentatively TRBD1 (5 bases). The V end lost 7 bases, the J end lost 6 bases, and 13 bases lay between the germline ends. The CDR3 extends over 11 amino acids. CDR1 is SQVTM, CDR2 ANQGSEA, per germline. The CDR3 reads CSATESSEQYF. CDR3 in DNA: TGCAGCGCGACAGAATCATCCGAGCAGTACTTC.